This T cell receptor (beta chain) was captured by sequencing in a study of blood T cells in healthy people across ages. This clonotype was counted between two and nine times. What it binds is unknown. Primed by a sample-barcoded 5' primer and a J-beta primer mix, a second PCR proceeded for 7 to 11 cycles. TCRdb re-called the 5' RACE reads with MiXCR, one entry per CDR3 protein. The data show fewer than 950,000 distinct CDR3 sequences, roughly 35% seen once. General study points: Calculation of diversity from one million T cells yielded estimates considered to be underestimates. Because sorting was not performed, PBMCs prevented conclusive naive versus antigen-experienced comparison. Older age went with lower TCR beta diversity per million T cells, in a roughly linear way.

PBMCs, at least 7 million per sample, were isolated. Trimming took 1 base from V and 0 from J, leaving 14 bases between them. CDR1 is SEHNR, CDR2 FQNEAQ, per germline (reference sequence). The CDR3 loop spans 17 amino acids. The receptor was derived from a man between 18 and 29 years old in good health. Sequenced sample: blood. This sequence joins TRBV7-9 and TRBJ2-3; D is undetermined. CDR3 nucleotide sequence: TGTGCCAGCAGCTTAGTGCACGGGTTGATAAGCACAGATACGCAGTATTTT. It yields the protein CASSLVHGLISTDTQYF. Full variable domain (rest looked up from reference TRBV7-9 and TRBJ2-3): DTGVSQNPRHKITKRGQNVTFRCDPISEHNRLYWYRQTLGQGPEFLTYFQNEAQLEKSRLLSDRFSAERPKGSFSTLEIQRTEQGDSAMYLCASSLVHGLISTDTQYFGPGTRLTVL.